Below, 11 T cell receptor beta chains from the same sample are listed, as sequenced in a study of T cell responses to AZD1222 COVID-19 vaccine. The data were produced by immunoSEQ multiplex PCR, yet TCRdb's version contains in-frame clones alone and is incomplete. This sample carries around 130,000 clones, over 75% of them seen once, and the ten largest clones take more than 7.5%. This sample comprised peripheral blood, obtained on day 0 of AZD1222 vaccination. The receptors shown here come from an adult in good health.

The chain combines TRBV28 with TRBJ1-1, with a weak D call TRBD1 (5 bases). CDR3 length: 12 residues. The germline V and J ends were trimmed by 2 bases and 7 bases, with 8 bases remaining between them. Germline values: CDR1 MDHEN, CDR2 SYDVKM. The DNA for the CDR3 is TGTGCCAGCAGTTTAATAGGGGTTGAAGCTTTCTTT. Translating gives CASSLIGVEAFF.

J is TRBJ1-6 and V is TRBV18; D unresolved. Looked up from germline, CDR1 is KGHSH and CDR2 is LQKENI. The CDR3 is 14 amino acids. Trimming left V 6 bases short and J 7 bases short, with 13 bases between. The CDR3 reads CASSSLGENSPLHF. The DNA for the CDR3 is TGTGCCAGCTCTTCCCTTGGTGAAAATTCACCCCTCCACTTT. Based on the CDR3 plus reference TRBV18 and TRBJ1-6, the full variable domain is NAGVMQNPRHLVRRRGQEARLRCSPMKGHSHVYWYRQLPEEGLKFMVYLQKENIIDESGMPKERFSAEFPKEGPSILRIQQVVRGDSAAYFCASSSLGENSPLHFGNGTRLTVT.

CDR3: CATSRDQPPRNEQFF. The CDR3 DNA is TGTGCCACCAGCAGAGATCAACCCCCGAGGAATGAGCAGTTCTTC. The V and J genes are TRBV15 and TRBJ2-1, with D hard to call. Trimming pared 0 bases from V and 7 bases from J, leaving 13 bases between. Germline-derived CDR1 and CDR2 are LNHNV and YYDKDF (reference sequence). The CDR3 is 15 residues long.

The genes are TRBV28 and TRBJ1-5; 7 bases are shared with TRBD1. J gave up 3 bases and V 6 bases, and 11 bases lay outside the gene matches. CDR1 MDHEN and CDR2 SYDVKM come from the germline V gene. The CDR3 extends over 16 amino acids. This CDR3 is CASSTSQGTVNQPQHF. The CDR3 DNA follows: TGTGCCAGCAGCACATCACAGGGGACCGTCAATCAGCCCCAGCATTTT.

The chain carries TRBV27 and TRBJ1-5; D call uncertain. The ends were cut back, 3 bases at V and 0 bases at J, with 9 bases in the middle. The CDR3 covers 15 residues. Germline V gene lookup returns CDR1 MNHEY and CDR2 SMNVEV (reference sequence). The CDR3 coding sequence is TGTGCCAGCAGTTTTGGACGTAATAGCAATCAGCCCCAGCATTTT. Amino acid sequence: CASSFGRNSNQPQHF.

The rearrangement links TRBV1 to TRBJ2-7. TRBV1 is tagged as a pseudogene. The CDR3 has 12 amino acids. The CDR3 region is CTSRLVWGEQYF. The CDR3 coding sequence is TGCACCAGCAGACTGGTCTGGGGTGAGCAGTACTTC.

V gene TRBV19 combines with J gene TRBJ2-2; 8 bases align to TRBD1. The germline CDR1 and CDR2 sequences are LNHDA and SQIVND (reference sequence). V lost 7 bases, J lost 3 bases, and 7 bases stayed unmatched. There are 15 residues in the CDR3. The CDR3 region is CASINRGDYTGELFF. CDR3 sequence (DNA): TGTGCCAGTATTAACAGGGGGGACTACACCGGGGAGCTGTTTTTT.

V and J are TRBV11-2 and TRBJ2-1; D possibly corresponds to TRBD1 (6 bases). Trimming pared 5 bases from V and 9 bases from J, leaving 17 bases between. The CDR3 has 14 residues. Germline V CDR1 and CDR2: SGHAT, FQNNGV. The CDR3 DNA reads as TGTGCCAGCAGCCCTTCTGGGGGCCTGAGTGAGCAGTTCTTC. It is translated as CASSPSGGLSEQFF.

This chain connects TRBV3-1 (or the pseudogene TRBV3-2) to TRBJ2-7; D possibly corresponds to TRBD2 (5 bases). V was cut by 4 bases and J by 9 bases, with 16 bases left in between. Germline CDR1 reads LGHDT; CDR2 reads YNNKEL (reference sequence). The CDR3 sequence is 13 residues long. In nucleotides, the CDR3 is TGTGCCAGCAGCCCGAACTCACTAGTCGCGCAGTACTTC. It encodes CASSPNSLVAQYF.

The chain combines TRBV18 with TRBJ2-7; D unclear. Per germline, CDR1 KGHSH and CDR2 LQKENI. V was pared by 3 bases and J by 2 bases, with 11 bases between. This CDR3 region has 14 residues. This chain's CDR3 is CASSPASQAYEQYF. CDR3 DNA: TGTGCCAGCTCACCGGCCAGTCAAGCCTACGAGCAGTACTTC.

The V call is TRBV6-5, the J call TRBJ2-3; TRBD2 matches 11 bases. The CDR3 runs 15 residues. Looked up from germline, CDR1 is MNHEY and CDR2 is SVGAGI. V shed 4 bases and J 11 bases; nucleotides not matched to a gene: 11. CDR3 sequence: CASSSSISSGRRQYF. The CDR3 DNA sequence: TGTGCCAGCAGTTCCTCAATTTCTAGCGGGAGGAGGCAGTATTTT.